The entry below gives a single T cell receptor (beta chain) sequence along with its context. The antigen is unknown. Between the trimmed V and J ends, which lost 5 bases and 4 bases, there was a span of 5 bases. Germline CDR1 GTSNPN, CDR2 SVGIG (reference sequence). This CDR3 has 10 amino acids. Primers: 60 Vbeta forward and 13 Jbeta reverse. Method: immunoSEQ multiplex PCR; TCRdb's copy keeps in-frame clones and lacks some. The sample shows approximately 260,000 clones, roughly 81% of them seen only once. These data are taken from a study of cytomegalovirus exposure and HLA in healthy donors. Whereas donors were nominally healthy upon sampling, unrecorded immune exposures were probable. Study-wide findings and caveats: 87-base-pair reads could not separate some V segments, including TRBV6-2 and TRBV6-3. The later analysis indicated that the majority of CMV-associated TCR beta chains appeared HLA-restricted.

The rearrangement uses TRBV30 and TRBJ2-5, with D possibly TRBD2 on 5 matching bases. This receptor was taken from a woman in her thirties or forties in good health and CMV-seropositive. The specimen sequenced was PBMCs. The CDR3, as DNA: TGTGCCTGGGGACTAGAGACCCAGTACTTC. Amino acids: CAWGLETQYF. Full variable domain (outside the CDR3, taken from reference TRBV30 and TRBJ2-5): SQTIHQWPATLVQPVGSPLSLECTVEGTSNPNLYWYRQAAGRGLQLLFYSVGIGQISSEVPQNLSASRPQDRQFILSSKKLLLSDSGFYLCAWGLETQYFGPGTRLLVL.